Below, 18 T cell receptor beta chains from the same sample are listed, as sequenced in a study of T cell changes during pregnancy in multiple sclerosis. Profiling relied on immunoSEQ multiplex PCR, and the TCRdb table lists in-frame clones only, not all of them. In the table there are about 39,000 clones, roughly 80% of which are singletons. Sequencing used CD4+ T cells from peripheral blood mononuclear cells, obtained before pregnancy. The receptors were sampled from a female donor with multiple sclerosis, enrolled in a pregnancy study.

The chain combines TRBV11-2 with TRBJ2-7; D is perhaps TRBD1 (5 bases). Germline V lookup: CDR1 SGHAT, CDR2 FQNNGV. The CDR3 contains 13 residues. V lost 0 bases, J lost 7 bases, and 10 bases lay in between. The CDR3 bases are TGTGCCAGCAGCTTAGACAGGGTGGGTGAGCAGTACTTC. It encodes CASSLDRVGEQYF. Full variable domain (rest looked up from reference TRBV11-2 and TRBJ2-7): EAGVAQSPRYKIIEKRQSVAFWCNPISGHATLYWYQQILGQGPKLLIQFQNNGVVDDSQLPKDRFSAERLKGVDSTLKIQPAKLEDSAVYLCASSLDRVGEQYFGPGTRLTVT.

CDR3 protein: CASSREQGSGANVLTF. For the CDR3, the DNA is TGTGCCAGCTCACGGGAACAGGGGTCCGGGGCCAACGTCCTGACTTTC. The chain employs TRBV18 and TRBJ2-6, with TRBD1 identical over 7 bases. Losses at the gene ends were 4 bases for V and 4 bases for J; bases not matched to a gene: 7. Germline V gene data show CDR1 as KGHSH and CDR2 as LQKENI. The CDR3 is 16 amino acids.

Ten or more counts support this clone. The rearrangement uses TRBV30 and TRBJ1-1; possible D gene TRBD1, 5 bases. This CDR3 is 13 amino acids long. Germline CDR1 GTSNPN, CDR2 SVGIG (reference sequence). Trimming took 8 bases from V and 8 from J, leaving 21 bases between them. The CDR3: CAQNRQRAGEAFF. CDR3 in DNA: TGTGCCCAAAATCGACAGCGCGCGGGGGAAGCTTTCTTT.

This chain connects TRBV4-3 to TRBJ1-4, with 11 bases matching TRBD1. The CDR3 length is 16 residues. The ends lost 3 bases at V and 7 bases at J; junction bases unmatched: 7. Germline V CDR1 and CDR2: LGHNA, YSLEER. CDR3 coding DNA: TGCGCCAGCAGCCACGTCCTTGGACAGGGGGCTGAAAAACTGTTTTTT. This gives the protein CASSHVLGQGAEKLFF.

This clone was seen a few times. CDR3 coding DNA: TGTGCCAGAGCGGGACAGGGGAACTACGAGCAGTACTTC. Translation gives CARAGQGNYEQYF. J is TRBJ2-7 and V is TRBV19; 10 positions match TRBD1. The CDR3 runs 13 residues. Trimming took 9 bases from V and 3 from J; bases not matched to a gene: 5. Germline lookup yields CDR1 LNHDA and CDR2 SQIVND (reference sequence).

V and J are TRBV10-3 and TRBJ1-2; 10 bases map to TRBD1. Germline lookup yields CDR1 ENHRY and CDR2 SYGVKD. The V and J ends lost 2 bases and 3 bases, in that order; junction bases with no gene match: 6. The CDR3 length is 16 residues. CDR3 loop: CAISEMGQGRDYGYTF. The CDR3 DNA is TGTGCCATCAGTGAGATGGGACAGGGGAGGGACTATGGCTACACCTTC.

This clone was seen a single time. This chain uses TRBV7-9 with TRBJ1-2, with 7 bases aligning to TRBD1. In germline, CDR1 is SEHNR, CDR2 FQNEAQ (reference sequence). The J segment lost 6 bases and the V segment lost 2 bases, leaving 9 bases of the junction unmatched. The CDR3 is 15 amino acids. CDR3 sequence (DNA): TGTGCCAGCAGCTTAAGCGCAACTCAGGGGGATGGCTACACCTTC. This codes for CASSLSATQGDGYTF. Using reference TRBV7-9 and TRBJ1-2 for the parts outside the CDR3, the full variable domain is DTGVSQNPRHKITKRGQNVTFRCDPISEHNRLYWYRQTLGQGPEFLTYFQNEAQLEKSRLLSDRFSAERPKGSFSTLEIQRTEQGDSAMYLCASSLSATQGDGYTFGSGTRLTVV.

The sample holds a few counts of this clone. The chain couples TRBV5-4 to TRBJ1-2, with 10 bases identical to TRBD1. V trimming: 0 bases; J trimming: 3 bases; junction bases outside the gene matches: 5. Per the germline V gene, CDR1 is SGHNT and CDR2 is YYREEE (reference sequence). This CDR3 spans 16 amino acids. CDR3: CASSLALGQGDYGYTF. DNA for the CDR3: TGTGCCAGCAGCTTGGCCCTCGGACAGGGGGACTATGGCTACACCTTC.

This chain links TRBV18 with TRBJ1-1; D is undetermined. V gave up 2 bases and J gave up 4 bases, with 17 bases separating them. Per germline, CDR1 KGHSH and CDR2 LQKENI. This CDR3 comprises 16 residues. CDR3 protein: CASSPSSTLGGTEAFF. CDR3 DNA: TGTGCCAGCTCACCAAGTTCCACCCTGGGAGGCACTGAAGCTTTCTTT.

This chain joins TRBV6-1 and TRBJ2-7; possible D gene TRBD1, 6 bases. This CDR3 comprises 16 residues. Germline values: CDR1 MNHNS, CDR2 SASEGT. The V and J ends lost 3 bases and 5 bases respectively, with 20 bases between them. The CDR3 loop reads CASSEGVGQGRNEQYF. The CDR3 DNA sequence: TGTGCCAGCAGTGAGGGGGTAGGGCAGGGGCGCAACGAGCAGTACTTC.

The sample holds a few counts of this clone. The CDR3 nucleotides are TGTGCGTGGCAGGGCGGGAACACTGAAGCTTTCTTT. It encodes CAWQGGNTEAFF. The V and J genes are TRBV7-9 and TRBJ1-1; D is possibly TRBD1 (5 bases). Germline V gene sequence: CDR1 SEHNR, CDR2 FQNEAQ (reference sequence). The CDR3 runs 12 residues. Looking up the rest from reference TRBV7-9 and TRBJ1-1 gives the full variable domain: DTGVSQNPRHKITKRGQNVTFRCDPISEHNRLYWYRQTLGQGPEFLTYFQNEAQLEKSRLLSDRFSAERPKGSFSTLEIQRTEQGDSAMYLCAWQGGNTEAFFGQGTRLTVV.

The rearrangement joins TRBV9 to TRBJ2-3, with 8 nucleotides matching TRBD1. This CDR3 is built from 17 residues. CDR1 and CDR2 from the germline V gene are SGDLS and YYNGEE. Trimming took 3 bases from V and 3 from J; bases not matched to a gene: 12. CDR3 DNA sequence: TGTGCCAGCAGCGCCATTATACGGACAGGGTGGACAGATACGCAGTATTTT. Residues: CASSAIIRTGWTDTQYF.

The gene calls are TRBV5-6 and TRBJ1-3, with a weak D call TRBD1 (6 bases). The V end lost 2 bases, the J end lost 2 bases, and 8 bases lay between the germline ends. Per germline, CDR1 SGHDT and CDR2 YYEEEE. CDR3 length: 14 amino acids. The CDR3 DNA reads as TGTGCCAGCAGCTTAGGGGGGGCTGGAAACACCATATATTTT. Protein product: CASSLGGAGNTIYF.

The chain uses TRBV7-2 and TRBJ1-3; D call uncertain. CDR1 is SGHTA, CDR2 FQGNSA, per germline. The CDR3 is 11 residues long. Trimming took 2 bases from V and 8 from J, leaving 4 bases between them. The CDR3: CASSLSHTIYF. The CDR3 DNA follows: TGTGCCAGCAGCTTAAGCCACACCATATATTTT.

CDR3 amino acids: CASSTPRGAYEQYF. The DNA for the CDR3 is TGTGCCAGTAGTACGCCCCGGGGGGCCTACGAGCAGTACTTC. The V gene is TRBV19, the J gene TRBJ2-7; 7 nucleotides align to TRBD2. CDR3 length: 14 amino acids. V was pared by 4 bases and J by 2 bases, with 5 bases of the junction left unmatched. Germline values: CDR1 LNHDA, CDR2 SQIVND (reference sequence).

J is TRBJ2-7 and V is TRBV19, with a possible D match to TRBD1 (6 bases). This CDR3 is 14 amino acids long. Germline assignment: CDR1 LNHDA and CDR2 SQIVND (reference sequence). V was clipped by 5 bases and J by 3 bases, with 14 bases between them. CDR3 coding DNA: TGTGCCAGTAGTCAACGGACGGACAGCTACGAGCAGTACTTC. Its translation: CASSQRTDSYEQYF.

This clone occurred a few times. The identical CDR3 is also encoded by other nucleotide sequences in the sample. The rearrangement links TRBV5-1 to TRBJ2-4; 9 bases are a match to TRBD1. The CDR3 length is 13 residues. Unmatched junction bases numbered 2, after V lost 0 bases and J lost 10 bases. Germline V gene data show CDR1 as SGHRS and CDR2 as YFSETQ. The CDR3 is CASSLGQGGIQYF. CDR3 in DNA: TGCGCCAGCAGCTTGGGACAGGGGGGTATTCAGTACTTC.

This chain joins TRBV19 and TRBJ2-1; 8 bases line up with TRBD2. CDR3 length equals 16 residues. The V gene end was trimmed by 6 bases and the J gene end by 1 base; junction bases not matched to a gene: 8. Germline CDR1 reads LNHDA; CDR2 reads SQIVND (reference sequence). The DNA of the CDR3 is TGTGCCAGTAGGACCTTTGGCGGGGGGTCCTACAATGAGCAGTTCTTC. It is translated as CASRTFGGGSYNEQFF.